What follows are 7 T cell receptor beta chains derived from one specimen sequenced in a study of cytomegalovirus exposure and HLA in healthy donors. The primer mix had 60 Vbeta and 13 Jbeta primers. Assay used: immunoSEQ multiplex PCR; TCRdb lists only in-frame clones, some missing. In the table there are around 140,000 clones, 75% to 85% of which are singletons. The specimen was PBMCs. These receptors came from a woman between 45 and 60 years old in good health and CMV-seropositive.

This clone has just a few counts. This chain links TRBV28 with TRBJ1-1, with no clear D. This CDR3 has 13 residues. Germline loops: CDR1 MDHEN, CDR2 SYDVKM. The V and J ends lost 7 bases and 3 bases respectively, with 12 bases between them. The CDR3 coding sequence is TGTGCCAGCAAGAATGAGAGATACACTGAAGCTTTCTTT. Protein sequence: CASKNERYTEAFF.

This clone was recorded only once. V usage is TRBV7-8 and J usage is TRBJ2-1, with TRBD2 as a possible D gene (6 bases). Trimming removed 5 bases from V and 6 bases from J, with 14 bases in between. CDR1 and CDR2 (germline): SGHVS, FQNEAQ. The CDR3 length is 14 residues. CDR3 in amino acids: CASSPGTSSNEQFF. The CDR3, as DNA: TGTGCCAGCAGCCCAGGAACTAGCAGCAATGAGCAGTTCTTC.

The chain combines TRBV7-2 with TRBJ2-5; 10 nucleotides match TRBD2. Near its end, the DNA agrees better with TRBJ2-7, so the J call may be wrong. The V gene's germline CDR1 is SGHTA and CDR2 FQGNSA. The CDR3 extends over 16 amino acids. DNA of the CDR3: TGTGCCAGCGGGATTAGCGGGGGGTCCGGCTCCTACGAGCAGTACTTC. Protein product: CASGISGGSGSYEQYF.

The CDR3 DNA sequence: TGTGCCAGCAGCTTCGGTCGTAACAGGTCGCCCCTAGACGGGGGCTACACCTTC. Translation: CASSFGRNRSPLDGGYTF. This chain joins TRBV13 and TRBJ1-2; tentatively, D is TRBD1 (5 bases). CDR1 and CDR2 from the germline V gene are PRHDT and FYEKMQ (reference sequence). The CDR3 runs to 18 residues. V was pared by 3 bases and J by 8 bases, with 28 bases between.

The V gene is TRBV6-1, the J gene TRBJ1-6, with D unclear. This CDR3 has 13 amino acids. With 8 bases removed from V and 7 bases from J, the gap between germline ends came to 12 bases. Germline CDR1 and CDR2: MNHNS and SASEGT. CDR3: CASGREDNSPLHF. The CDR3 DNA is TGTGCCAGCGGAAGGGAGGACAATTCACCCCTCCACTTT.

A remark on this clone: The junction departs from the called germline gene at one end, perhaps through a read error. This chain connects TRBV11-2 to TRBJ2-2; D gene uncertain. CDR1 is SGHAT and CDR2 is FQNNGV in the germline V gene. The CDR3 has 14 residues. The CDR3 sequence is CASSLGANTGELFF. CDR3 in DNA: TGTGCCAGCAGCTTAGGGGCGAATACCGGGGAGCTGTTTTTT.

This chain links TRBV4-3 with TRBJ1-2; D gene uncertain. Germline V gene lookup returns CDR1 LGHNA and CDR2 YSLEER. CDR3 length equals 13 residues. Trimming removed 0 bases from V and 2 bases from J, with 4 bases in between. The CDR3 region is CASSQDRNYGYTF. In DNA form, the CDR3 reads TGCGCCAGCAGCCAAGACAGAAACTATGGCTACACCTTC.